This T cell receptor (beta chain) is from a study of post-analysis software for immune sequencing data (dated by TCRdb to about 2015). Background for the entire study: Relapsing-remitting, secondary progressive and progressive-relapsing multiple sclerosis were recorded as disease courses, and subtype annotation was lacking for some patients. The multiple sclerosis patient repertoires were compared with approximately 11 previously published healthy control repertoires from donors aged about 6 to 26 years. A subset of samples was prepared in parallel using single-end sample barcoding, then pooled and co-amplified after Illumina adapter ligation.

This clonotype showed up just a few times. Its antigen is still unknown. No clone much larger than this one lies a single base away; base qualities are absent. To demonstrate the VDJtools post-analysis software, TCR beta repertoires were profiled from the peripheral blood of about a dozen young patients with multiple sclerosis. The multiple sclerosis patients were children and adolescents between roughly 6 and 16 years of age. Measured from the cysteine to the phenylalanine, the CDR3 is 15 residues long. CDR3 DNA only is kept here, 45 bases in frame from base 1. The germline ends are 11 bases apart after V is trimmed by 1 base and J by 5 bases. Via the germline V gene, CDR1 is MGHRA and CDR2 YSYEKL. The study at large found these results: Roughly 5 TRBV segments, including TRBV5-6, TRBV5-1 and TRBV20-1, were significantly more frequent in patients than controls. The control group was slightly older than the multiple sclerosis patient group. When samples were clustered directly using the F measure, samples prepared in the same batch co-clustered strongly, which prompted a batch-effect correction. Compared with controls, multiple sclerosis patients had significantly lower normalized Chao1 diversity, a finding suggesting substantial peripheral T-cell clonal expansion.

Libraries were constructed by PCR. Sequencing was performed on an Illumina HiSeq 2500. Unique molecular identifiers were incorporated into TCR beta cDNA libraries to reduce PCR and sequencing biases. Every 1 to 10 million input T cells yielded 500,000 or so cDNA molecules, meaning each molecule approximated one T cell. The patient libraries were prepared and sequenced using the same protocol as the earlier healthy control dataset. Samples belonging to the same batch were prepared together, multiplexed and sequenced on a shared HiSeq lane. The original methods were these. Raw barcoded reads were processed with MIGEC, and single-read molecular identifier groups were discarded before consensus assembly and CDR3 extraction. VDJtools was used for post-analysis of the clonotype tables, with diversity normalized by down-sampling every dataset to the smallest sample size. In repertoire overlap clustering, CDR3 amino acid sequences, but not nucleotide sequences, were matched to correct batch-related cross-sample contamination. Starting from the raw public reads, TCRdb applied fastp trimming at Q25, assembled clones with MiXCR and retained in-frame beta chains. When rows share a CDR3 protein, they turn into one entry using the most common DNA and genes. TCRdb's processing, not the authors', yielded these V and J calls. This sample gives approximately 350,000 distinct CDR3 sequences in total; about a third of them show up just once. The ten largest clones take up around 15% of the sample.

The chain links TRBV4-1 with TRBJ1-4; the D segment could be TRBD1, given 5 matching bases. The receptor comes from a girl aged 10 to 17 with multiple sclerosis. Sequencing used blood. The CDR3 has the sequence CASSQVGVANEKLFF. The DNA sequence follows: TGCGCCAGCAGCCAAGTGGGGGTAGCGAATGAAAAACTGTTTTTT.